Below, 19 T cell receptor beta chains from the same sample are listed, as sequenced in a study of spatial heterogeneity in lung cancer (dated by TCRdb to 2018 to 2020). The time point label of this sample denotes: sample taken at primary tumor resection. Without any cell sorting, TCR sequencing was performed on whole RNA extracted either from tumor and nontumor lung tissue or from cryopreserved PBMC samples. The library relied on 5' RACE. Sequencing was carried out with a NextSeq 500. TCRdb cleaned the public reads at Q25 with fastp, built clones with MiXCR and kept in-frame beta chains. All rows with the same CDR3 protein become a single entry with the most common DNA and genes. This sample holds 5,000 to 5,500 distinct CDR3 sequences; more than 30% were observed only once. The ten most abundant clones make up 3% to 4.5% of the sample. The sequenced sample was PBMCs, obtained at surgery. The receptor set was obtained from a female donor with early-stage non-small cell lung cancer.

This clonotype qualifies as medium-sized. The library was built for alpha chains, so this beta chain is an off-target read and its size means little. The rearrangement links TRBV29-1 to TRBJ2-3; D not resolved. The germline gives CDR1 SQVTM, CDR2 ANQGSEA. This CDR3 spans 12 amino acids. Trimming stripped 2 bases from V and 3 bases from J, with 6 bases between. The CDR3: CSVELQTDTQYF. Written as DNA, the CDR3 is TGCAGCGTTGAATTACAGACAGATACGCAGTATTTT.

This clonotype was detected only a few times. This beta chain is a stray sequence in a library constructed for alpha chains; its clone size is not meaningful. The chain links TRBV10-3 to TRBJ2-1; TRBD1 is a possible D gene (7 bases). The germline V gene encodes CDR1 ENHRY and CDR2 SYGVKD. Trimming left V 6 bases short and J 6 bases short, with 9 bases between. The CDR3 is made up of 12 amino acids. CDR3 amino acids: CAISQGGNEQFF. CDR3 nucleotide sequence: TGTGCCATCAGCCAGGGGGGCAATGAGCAGTTCTTC.

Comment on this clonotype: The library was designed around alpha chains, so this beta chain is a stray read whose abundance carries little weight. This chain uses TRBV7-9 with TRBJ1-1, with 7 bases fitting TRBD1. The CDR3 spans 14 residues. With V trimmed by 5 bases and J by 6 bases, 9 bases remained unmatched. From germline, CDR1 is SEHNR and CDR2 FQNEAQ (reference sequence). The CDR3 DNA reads TGTGCCAGCAGCCCCAGGGGGATAGGGGCTGAAGCTTTCTTT. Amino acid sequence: CASSPRGIGAEAFF.

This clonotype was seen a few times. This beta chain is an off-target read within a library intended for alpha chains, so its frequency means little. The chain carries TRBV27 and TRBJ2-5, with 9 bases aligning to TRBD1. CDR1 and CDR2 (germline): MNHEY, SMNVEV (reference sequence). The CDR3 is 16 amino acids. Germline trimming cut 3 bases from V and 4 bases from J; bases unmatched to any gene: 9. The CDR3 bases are TGTGCCAGCAGTTTCCGGGGACAGGGCGGAGGAGAGACCCAGTACTTC. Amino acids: CASSFRGQGGGETQYF.

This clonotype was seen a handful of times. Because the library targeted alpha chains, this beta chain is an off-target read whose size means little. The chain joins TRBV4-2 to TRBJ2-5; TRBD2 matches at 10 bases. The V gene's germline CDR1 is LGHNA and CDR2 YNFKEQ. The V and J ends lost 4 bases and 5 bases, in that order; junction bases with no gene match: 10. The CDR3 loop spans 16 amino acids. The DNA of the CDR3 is TGTGCCAGCAGCCCTCCCAGGAGCGGGGGGGCTGAGACCCAGTACTTC. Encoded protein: CASSPPRSGGAETQYF.

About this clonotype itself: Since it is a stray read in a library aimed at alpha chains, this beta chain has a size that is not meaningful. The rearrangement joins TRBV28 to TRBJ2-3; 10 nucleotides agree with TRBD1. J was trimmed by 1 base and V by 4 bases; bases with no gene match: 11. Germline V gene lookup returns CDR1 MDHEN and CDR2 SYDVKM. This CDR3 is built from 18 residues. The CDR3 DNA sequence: TGTGCCAGCAGTTCCCATTTCCTCGGACAGGGGGGCACAGATACGCAGTATTTT. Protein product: CASSSHFLGQGGTDTQYF.

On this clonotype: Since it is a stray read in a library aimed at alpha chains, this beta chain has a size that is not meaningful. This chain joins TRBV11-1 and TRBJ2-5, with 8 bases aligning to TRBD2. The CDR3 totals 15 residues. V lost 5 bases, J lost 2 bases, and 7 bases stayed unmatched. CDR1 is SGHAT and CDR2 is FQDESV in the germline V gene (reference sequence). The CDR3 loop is CASSDRTSYQETQYF. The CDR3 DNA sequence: TGTGCCAGCAGCGATAGGACTAGCTATCAAGAGACCCAGTACTTC.

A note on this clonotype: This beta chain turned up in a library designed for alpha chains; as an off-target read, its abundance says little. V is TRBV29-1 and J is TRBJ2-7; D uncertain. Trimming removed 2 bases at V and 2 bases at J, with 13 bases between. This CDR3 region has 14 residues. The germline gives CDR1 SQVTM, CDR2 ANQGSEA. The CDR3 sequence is CSVELPQSPYEQYF. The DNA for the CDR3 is TGCAGCGTTGAATTGCCGCAGTCGCCCTACGAGCAGTACTTC.

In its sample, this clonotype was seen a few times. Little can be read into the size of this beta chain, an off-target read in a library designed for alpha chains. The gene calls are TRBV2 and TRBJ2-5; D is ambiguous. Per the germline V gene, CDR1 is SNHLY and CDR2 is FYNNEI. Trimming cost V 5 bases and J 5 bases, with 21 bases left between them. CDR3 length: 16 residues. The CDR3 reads CASSPGRSSFPETQYF. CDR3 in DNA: TGTGCCAGCAGTCCTGGACGGTCCTCATTCCCGGAGACCCAGTACTTC.

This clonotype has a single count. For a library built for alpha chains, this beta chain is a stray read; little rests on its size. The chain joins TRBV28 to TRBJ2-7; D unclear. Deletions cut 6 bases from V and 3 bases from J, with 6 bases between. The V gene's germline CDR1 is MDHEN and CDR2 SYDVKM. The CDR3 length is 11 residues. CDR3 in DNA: TGTGCCAGCAGGGGGTACTACGAGCAGTACTTC. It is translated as CASRGYYEQYF.

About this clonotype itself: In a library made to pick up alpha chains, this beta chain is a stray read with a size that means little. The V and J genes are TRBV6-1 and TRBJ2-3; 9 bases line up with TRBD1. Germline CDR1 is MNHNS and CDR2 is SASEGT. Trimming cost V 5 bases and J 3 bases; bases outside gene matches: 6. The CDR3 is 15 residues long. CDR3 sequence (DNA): TGTGCCAGCAGTTCCTCCGGGACAGGGACAGATACGCAGTATTTT. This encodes CASSSSGTGTDTQYF.

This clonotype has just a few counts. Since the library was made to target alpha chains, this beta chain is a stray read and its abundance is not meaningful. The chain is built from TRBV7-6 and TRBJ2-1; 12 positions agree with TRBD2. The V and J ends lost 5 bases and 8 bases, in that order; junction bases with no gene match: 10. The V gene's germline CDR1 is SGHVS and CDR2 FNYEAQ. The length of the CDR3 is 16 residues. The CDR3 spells CASSPLAGGQDDEQFF. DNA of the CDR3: TGTGCCAGCAGCCCTCTAGCGGGGGGGCAAGACGATGAGCAGTTCTTC. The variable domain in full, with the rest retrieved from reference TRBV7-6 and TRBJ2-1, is GAGVSQSPRYKVTKRGQDVALRCDPISGHVSLYWYRQALGQGPEFLTYFNYEAQQDKSGLPNDRFSAERPEGSISTLTIQRTEQRDSAMYRCASSPLAGGQDDEQFFGPGTRLTVL.

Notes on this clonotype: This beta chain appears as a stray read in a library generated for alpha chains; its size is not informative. CDR3 loop: CASSPNRLSTDTQYF. The CDR3 nucleotides are TGCGCCAGCAGCCCGAACAGGCTTAGCACAGATACGCAGTATTTT. The gene calls are TRBV4-3 and TRBJ2-3, with D maybe TRBD1 (5 bases). The V end lost 4 bases, the J end lost 0 bases, and 11 bases lay between the germline ends. Germline assignment: CDR1 LGHNA and CDR2 YSLEER. This CDR3 region has 15 residues.

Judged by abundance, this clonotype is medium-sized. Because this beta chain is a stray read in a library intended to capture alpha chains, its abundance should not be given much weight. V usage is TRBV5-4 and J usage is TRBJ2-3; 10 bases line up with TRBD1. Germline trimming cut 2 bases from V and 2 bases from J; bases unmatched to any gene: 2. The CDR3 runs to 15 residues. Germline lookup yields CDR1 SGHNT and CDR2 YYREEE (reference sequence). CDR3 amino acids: CASSFGTGVTDTQYF. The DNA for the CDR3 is TGTGCCAGCAGCTTTGGGACAGGGGTCACAGATACGCAGTATTTT. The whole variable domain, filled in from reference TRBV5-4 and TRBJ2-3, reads ETGVTQSPTHLIKTRGQQVTLRCSSQSGHNTVSWYQQALGQGPQFIFQYYREEENGRGNFPPRFSGLQFPNYSSELNVNALELDDSALYLCASSFGTGVTDTQYFGPGTRLTVL.

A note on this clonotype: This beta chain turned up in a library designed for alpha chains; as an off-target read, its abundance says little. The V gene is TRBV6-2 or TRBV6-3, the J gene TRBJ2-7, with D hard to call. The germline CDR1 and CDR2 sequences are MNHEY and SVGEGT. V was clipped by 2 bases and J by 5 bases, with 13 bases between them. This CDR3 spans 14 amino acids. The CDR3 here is CASSYRPGIDEQYF. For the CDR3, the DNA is TGTGCCAGCAGTTACCGTCCGGGCATCGACGAGCAGTACTTC.

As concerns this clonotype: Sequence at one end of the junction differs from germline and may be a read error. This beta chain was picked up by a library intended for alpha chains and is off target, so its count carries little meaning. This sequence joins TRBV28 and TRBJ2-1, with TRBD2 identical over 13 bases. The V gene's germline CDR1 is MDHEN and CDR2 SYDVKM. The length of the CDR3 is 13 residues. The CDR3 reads CASRQGLAGAPIF. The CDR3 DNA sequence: TGTGCCAGCAGACAAGGACTAGCGGGGGCCCCCATCTTC. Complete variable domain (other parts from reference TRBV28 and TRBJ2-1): DVKVTQSSRYLVKRTGEKVFLECVQDMDHENMFWYRQDPGLGLRLIYFSYDVKMKEKGDIPEGYSVSREKKERFSLILESASTNQTSMYLCASRQGLAGAPIFGPGTRLTVL.

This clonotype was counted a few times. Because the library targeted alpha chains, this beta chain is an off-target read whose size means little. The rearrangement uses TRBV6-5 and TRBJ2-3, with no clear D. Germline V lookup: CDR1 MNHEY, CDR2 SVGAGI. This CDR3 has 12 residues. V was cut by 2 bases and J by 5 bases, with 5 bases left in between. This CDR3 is CASSYRGDTQYF. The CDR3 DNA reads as TGTGCCAGCAGTTACCGTGGAGATACGCAGTATTTT.

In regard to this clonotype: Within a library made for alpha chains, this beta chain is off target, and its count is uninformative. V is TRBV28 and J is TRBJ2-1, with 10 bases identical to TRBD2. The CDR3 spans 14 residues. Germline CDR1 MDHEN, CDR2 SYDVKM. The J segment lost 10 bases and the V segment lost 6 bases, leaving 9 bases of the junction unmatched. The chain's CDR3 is CASRPLAGVREQFF. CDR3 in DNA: TGTGCCAGCAGACCCCTAGCGGGAGTCCGAGAGCAGTTCTTC.

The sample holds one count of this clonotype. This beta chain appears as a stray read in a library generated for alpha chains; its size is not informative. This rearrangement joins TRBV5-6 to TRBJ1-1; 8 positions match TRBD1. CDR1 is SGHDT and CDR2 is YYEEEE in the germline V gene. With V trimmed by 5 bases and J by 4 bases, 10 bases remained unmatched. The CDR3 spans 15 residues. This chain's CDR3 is CASRFQWQGATEAFF. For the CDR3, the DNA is TGTGCCAGCAGATTCCAATGGCAGGGGGCCACTGAAGCTTTCTTT.